Below, one T cell receptor (beta chain) is given with its context. Its antigen is currently unknown. This entry belongs to a study of siplizumab effects on memory and regulatory T cells. Whole-study findings and limits: It was not possible to assign a naive or memory phenotype to roughly 80-96% of proliferating CD4+ or CD8+ clones. No functional test confirmed suppression by proliferating siplizumab-culture Tregs. In unstimulated cells, naive T cells appeared more diverse than memory T cells and seemed major alloresponse contributors.

Generated by immunoSEQ multiplex PCR, the TCRdb table keeps only in-frame clones and is missing some. This table holds tens of thousands of clones, 95% to 98% found once. This CDR3 contains 14 residues. The V and J ends lost 0 bases and 3 bases respectively, with 9 bases between them. Germline values: CDR1 MGHRA, CDR2 YSYEKL. Sequencing of unstimulated naive, memory, effector memory and TEMRA subsets was performed in three donor pairs. Sequencing input: naive CD8+ T cells sorted from blood. The J gene is TRBJ2-7, the V gene TRBV4-1; D is uncertain. The TCR was taken from a human donor in good health. Here the CDR3 DNA reads TGCGCCAGCAGCCAAGATGGACGGTACTACGAGCAGTACTTC. Translating it yields CASSQDGRYYEQYF.